The TCR beta chain described here comes from a study of PD-1 blockade in classical Hodgkin lymphoma. In regard to this clone: Antigen specificity is unknown.

The CDR3 is 13 residues long. Between the trimmed V and J ends, which lost 5 bases and 2 bases, there was a span of 8 bases. Looked up from germline, CDR1 is LNHDA and CDR2 is SQIVND (reference sequence). Notes on the study in general: Reports indicated that newly diagnosed patients had lower baseline TCR diversity than healthy donors did.

Some clones are missing from TCRdb's copy, which holds only in-frame ones; the method was immunoSEQ multiplex PCR. Counted here are about 20,000 clones, around 69% occurring once; the ten biggest clones make up about 24%. Each and every patient relapsed after autologous stem cell transplantation, and patients got differing brentuximab vedotin exposure. This specimen was peripheral blood mononuclear cells (PBMCs), taken before the second cycle of nivolumab. This sequence was found in a human donor with classical Hodgkin lymphoma. The chain has TRBV19 and TRBJ2-3, with D uncertain. The DNA of the CDR3 is TGTGCCAGTAGTTTACGGATCACAGATACGCAGTATTTT. The encoded protein is CASSLRITDTQYF. The whole variable domain, filled in from reference TRBV19 and TRBJ2-3, reads DGGITQSPKYLFRKEGQNVTLSCEQNLNHDAMYWYRQDPGQGLRLIYYSQIVNDFQKGDIAEGYSVSREKKESFPLTVTSAQKNPTAFYLCASSLRITDTQYFGPGTRLTVL.